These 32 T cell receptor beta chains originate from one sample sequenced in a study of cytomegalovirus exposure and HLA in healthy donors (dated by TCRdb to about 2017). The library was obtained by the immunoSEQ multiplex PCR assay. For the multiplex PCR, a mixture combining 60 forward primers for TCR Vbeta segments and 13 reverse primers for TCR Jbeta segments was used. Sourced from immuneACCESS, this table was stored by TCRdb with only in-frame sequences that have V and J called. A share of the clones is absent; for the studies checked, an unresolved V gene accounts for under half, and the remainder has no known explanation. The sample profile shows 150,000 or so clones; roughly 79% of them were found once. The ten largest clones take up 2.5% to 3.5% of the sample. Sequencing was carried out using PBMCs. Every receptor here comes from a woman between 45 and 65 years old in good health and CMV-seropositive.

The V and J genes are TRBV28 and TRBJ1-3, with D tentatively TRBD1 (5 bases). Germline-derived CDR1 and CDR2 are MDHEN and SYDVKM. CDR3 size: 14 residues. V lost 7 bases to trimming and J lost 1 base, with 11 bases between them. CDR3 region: CASIPGGSGNTIYF. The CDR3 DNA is TGTGCCAGCATCCCTGGGGGGTCTGGAAACACCATATATTTT.

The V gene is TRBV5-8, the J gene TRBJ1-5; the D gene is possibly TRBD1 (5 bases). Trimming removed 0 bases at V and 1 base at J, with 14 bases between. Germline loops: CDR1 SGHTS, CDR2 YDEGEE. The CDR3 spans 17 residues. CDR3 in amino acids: CASSLDGATASNQPQHF. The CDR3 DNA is TGTGCCAGCAGCTTGGATGGTGCGACAGCAAGCAATCAGCCCCAGCATTTT.

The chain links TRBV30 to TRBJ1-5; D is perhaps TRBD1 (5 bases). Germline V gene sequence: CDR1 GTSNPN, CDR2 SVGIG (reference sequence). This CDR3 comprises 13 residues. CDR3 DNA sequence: TGTGCGGCGTCCGGGGGACTTGATCAGCCCCAGCATTTT. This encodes CAASGGLDQPQHF.

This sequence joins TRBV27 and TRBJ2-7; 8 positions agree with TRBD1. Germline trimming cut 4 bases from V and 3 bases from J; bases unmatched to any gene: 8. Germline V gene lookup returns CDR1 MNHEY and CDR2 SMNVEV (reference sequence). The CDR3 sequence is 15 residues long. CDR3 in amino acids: CASSYNRDRFYEQYF. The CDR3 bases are TGTGCCAGCAGTTATAACCGGGACAGGTTCTACGAGCAGTACTTC.

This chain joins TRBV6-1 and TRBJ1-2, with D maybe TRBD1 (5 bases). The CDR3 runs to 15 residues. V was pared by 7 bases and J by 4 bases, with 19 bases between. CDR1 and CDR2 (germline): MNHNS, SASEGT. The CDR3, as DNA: TGTGCCAGCACCCTTGATTATGGGGCTCTCTATGGCTACACCTTC. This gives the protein CASTLDYGALYGYTF.

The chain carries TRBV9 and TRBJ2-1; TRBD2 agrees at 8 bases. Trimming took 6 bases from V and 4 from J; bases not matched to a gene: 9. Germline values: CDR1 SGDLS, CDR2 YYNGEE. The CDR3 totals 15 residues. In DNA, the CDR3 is TGTGCCAGCAACCGAGCGGGAGACGTATACAATGAGCAGTTCTTC. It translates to CASNRAGDVYNEQFF.

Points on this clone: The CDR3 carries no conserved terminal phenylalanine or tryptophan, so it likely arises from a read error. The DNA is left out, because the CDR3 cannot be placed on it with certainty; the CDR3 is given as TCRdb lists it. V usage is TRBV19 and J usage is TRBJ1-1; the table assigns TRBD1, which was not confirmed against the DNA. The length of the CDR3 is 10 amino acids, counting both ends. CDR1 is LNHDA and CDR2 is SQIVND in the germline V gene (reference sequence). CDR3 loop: CAQSVRGLVG.

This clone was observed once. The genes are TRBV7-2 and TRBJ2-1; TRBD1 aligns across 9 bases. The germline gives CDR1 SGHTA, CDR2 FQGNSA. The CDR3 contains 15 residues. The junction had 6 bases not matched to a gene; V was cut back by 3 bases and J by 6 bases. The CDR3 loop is CASSFLGQGFNEQFF. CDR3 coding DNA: TGTGCCAGCAGCTTTCTCGGACAGGGGTTCAATGAGCAGTTCTTC.

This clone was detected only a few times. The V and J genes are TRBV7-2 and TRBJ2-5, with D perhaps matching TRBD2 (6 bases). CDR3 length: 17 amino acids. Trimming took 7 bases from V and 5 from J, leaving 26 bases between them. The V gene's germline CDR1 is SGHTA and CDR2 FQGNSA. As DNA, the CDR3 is TGTGCCAGCACCCGGAATTCGGCGGGGTCCCGGCAGGAGACCCAGTACTTC. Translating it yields CASTRNSAGSRQETQYF.

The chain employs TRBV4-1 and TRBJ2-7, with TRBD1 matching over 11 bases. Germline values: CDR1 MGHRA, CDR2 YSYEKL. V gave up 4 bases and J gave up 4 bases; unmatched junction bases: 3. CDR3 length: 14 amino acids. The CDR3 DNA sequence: TGCGCCAGCAGCCGAGGACAGGGGGCATACGAGCAGTACTTC. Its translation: CASSRGQGAYEQYF.

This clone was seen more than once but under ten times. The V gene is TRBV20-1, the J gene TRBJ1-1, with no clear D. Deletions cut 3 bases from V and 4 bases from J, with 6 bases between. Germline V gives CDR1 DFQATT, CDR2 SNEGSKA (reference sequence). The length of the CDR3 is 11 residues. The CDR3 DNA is TGCAGTGCTAGGGTCAGCACTGAAGCTTTCTTT. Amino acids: CSARVSTEAFF.

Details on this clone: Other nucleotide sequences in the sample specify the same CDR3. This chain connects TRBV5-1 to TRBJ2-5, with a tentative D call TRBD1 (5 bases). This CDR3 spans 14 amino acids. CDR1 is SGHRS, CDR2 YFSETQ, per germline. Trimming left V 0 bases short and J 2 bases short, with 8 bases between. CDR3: CASSLGSGQETQYF. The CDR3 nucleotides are TGCGCCAGCAGCTTGGGTTCAGGGCAAGAGACCCAGTACTTC.

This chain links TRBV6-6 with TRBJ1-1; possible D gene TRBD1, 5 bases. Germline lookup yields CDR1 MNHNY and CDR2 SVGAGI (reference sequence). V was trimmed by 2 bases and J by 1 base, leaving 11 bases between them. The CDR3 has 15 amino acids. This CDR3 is CASSYGRTQNTEAFF. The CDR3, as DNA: TGTGCCAGCAGTTACGGGAGGACACAGAACACTGAAGCTTTCTTT.

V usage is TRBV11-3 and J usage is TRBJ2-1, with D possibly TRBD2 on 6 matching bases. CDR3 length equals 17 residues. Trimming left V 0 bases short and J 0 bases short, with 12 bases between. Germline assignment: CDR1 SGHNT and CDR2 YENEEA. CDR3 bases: TGTGCCAGCAGCTTAGAAGGAGCCGGGGGCTCCTACAATGAGCAGTTCTTC. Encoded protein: CASSLEGAGGSYNEQFF. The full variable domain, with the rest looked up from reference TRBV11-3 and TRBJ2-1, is EAGVVQSPRYKIIEKKQPVAFWCNPISGHNTLYWYLQNLGQGPELLIRYENEEAVDDSQLPKDRFSAERLKGVDSTLKIQPAELGDSAVYLCASSLEGAGGSYNEQFFGPGTRLTVL.

The CDR3 coding sequence is TGTGCCAGCACCCGGGGTCCCAGCTCCCGGGGCGAGCAGTACTTC. As protein: CASTRGPSSRGEQYF. The V gene is TRBV7-2, the J gene TRBJ2-7; tentatively, D is TRBD2 (5 bases). Trimming left V 7 bases short and J 6 bases short, with 22 bases between. The CDR3 contains 15 residues. Per the germline V gene, CDR1 is SGHTA and CDR2 is FQGNSA.

In nucleotides, the CDR3 is TGTGCCAGCATAGGGGGATACACTGAAGCTTTCTTT. Protein sequence: CASIGGYTEAFF. The chain joins TRBV28 to TRBJ1-1; D is perhaps TRBD1 (6 bases). The CDR3 loop spans 12 amino acids. The germline V gene encodes CDR1 MDHEN and CDR2 SYDVKM. V was pared by 7 bases and J by 3 bases, with 9 bases between.

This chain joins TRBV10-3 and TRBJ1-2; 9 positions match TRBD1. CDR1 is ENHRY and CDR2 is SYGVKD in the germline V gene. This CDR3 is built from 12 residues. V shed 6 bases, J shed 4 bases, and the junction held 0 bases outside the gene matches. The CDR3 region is CAIRTGGYGYTF. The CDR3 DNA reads TGTGCCATCAGGACAGGGGGCTATGGCTACACCTTC.

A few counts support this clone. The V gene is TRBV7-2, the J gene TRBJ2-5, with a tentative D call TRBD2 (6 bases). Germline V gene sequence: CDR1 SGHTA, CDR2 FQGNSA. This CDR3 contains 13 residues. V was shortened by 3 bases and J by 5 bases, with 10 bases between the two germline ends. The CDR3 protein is CASSFRGVETQYF. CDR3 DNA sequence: TGTGCCAGCAGCTTTCGCGGGGTTGAGACCCAGTACTTC.

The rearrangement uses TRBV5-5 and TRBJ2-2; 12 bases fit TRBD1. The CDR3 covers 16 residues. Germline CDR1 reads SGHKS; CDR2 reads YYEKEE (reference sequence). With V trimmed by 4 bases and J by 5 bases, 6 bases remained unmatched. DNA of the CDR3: TGTGCCAGCAGCCAGGGACAGGGGGCACGGACCGGGGAGCTGTTTTTT. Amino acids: CASSQGQGARTGELFF. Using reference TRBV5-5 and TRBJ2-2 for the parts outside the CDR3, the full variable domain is DAGVTQSPTHLIKTRGQQVTLRCSPISGHKSVSWYQQVLGQGPQFIFQYYEKEERGRGNFPDRFSARQFPNYSSELNVNALLLGDSALYLCASSQGQGARTGELFFGEGSRLTVL.

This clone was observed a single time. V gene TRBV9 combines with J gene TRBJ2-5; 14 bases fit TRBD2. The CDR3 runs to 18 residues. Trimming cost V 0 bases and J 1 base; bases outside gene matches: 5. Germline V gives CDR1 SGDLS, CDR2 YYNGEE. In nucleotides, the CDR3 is TGTGCCAGCAGCGTAGGACTAGCGGGGGGGACCCCCCAAGAGACCCAGTACTTC. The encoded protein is CASSVGLAGGTPQETQYF.

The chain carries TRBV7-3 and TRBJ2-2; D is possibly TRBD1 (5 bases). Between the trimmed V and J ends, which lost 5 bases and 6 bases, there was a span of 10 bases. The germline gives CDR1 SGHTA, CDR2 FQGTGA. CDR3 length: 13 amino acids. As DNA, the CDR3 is TGTGCCAGCAGCCAGGGTGGGCCCGGGGAGCTGTTTTTT. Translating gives CASSQGGPGELFF.

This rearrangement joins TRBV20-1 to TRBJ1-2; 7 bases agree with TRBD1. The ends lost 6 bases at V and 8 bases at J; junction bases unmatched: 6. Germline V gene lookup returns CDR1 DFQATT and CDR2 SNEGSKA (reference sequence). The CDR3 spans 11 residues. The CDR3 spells CSADRQGGYTF. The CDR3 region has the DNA TGCAGTGCCGACCGACAGGGAGGCTACACCTTC.

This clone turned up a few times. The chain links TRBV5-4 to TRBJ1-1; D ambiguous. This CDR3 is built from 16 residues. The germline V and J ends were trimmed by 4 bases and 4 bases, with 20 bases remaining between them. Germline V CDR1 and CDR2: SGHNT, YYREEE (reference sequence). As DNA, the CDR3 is TGTGCCAGCAGCCGGATTACGGGAGGACGGGGCACTGAAGCTTTCTTT. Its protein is CASSRITGGRGTEAFF.

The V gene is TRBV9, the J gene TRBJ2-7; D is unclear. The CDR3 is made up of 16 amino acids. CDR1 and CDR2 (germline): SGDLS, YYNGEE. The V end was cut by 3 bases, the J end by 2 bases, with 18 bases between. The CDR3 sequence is CASSATTADGPYEQYF. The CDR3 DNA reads TGTGCCAGCAGCGCAACGACGGCCGATGGGCCCTACGAGCAGTACTTC.

As DNA, the CDR3 is TGTGCCTCTAGCTCGGGCGACACTGAAGCTTTCTTT. Translation gives CASSSGDTEAFF. The chain uses TRBV30 and TRBJ1-1; D ambiguous. CDR3 length: 12 amino acids. Per germline, CDR1 GTSNPN and CDR2 SVGIG (reference sequence). V lost 7 bases and J 3 bases, leaving 12 bases between the germline ends.

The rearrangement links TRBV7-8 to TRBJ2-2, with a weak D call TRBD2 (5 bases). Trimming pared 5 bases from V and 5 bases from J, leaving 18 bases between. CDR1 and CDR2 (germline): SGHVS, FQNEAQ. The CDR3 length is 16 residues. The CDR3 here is CASSPLALSGTGELFF. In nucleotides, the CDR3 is TGTGCCAGCAGCCCCCTAGCCCTTAGTGGGACCGGGGAGCTGTTTTTT.

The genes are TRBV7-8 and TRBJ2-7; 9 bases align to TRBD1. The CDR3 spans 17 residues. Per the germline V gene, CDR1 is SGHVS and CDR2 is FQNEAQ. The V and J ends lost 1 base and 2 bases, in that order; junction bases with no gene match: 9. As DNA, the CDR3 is TGTGCCAGCAGCTTAGGGAGTTTTGGGACAGGGCCCTACGAGCAGTACTTC. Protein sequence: CASSLGSFGTGPYEQYF.

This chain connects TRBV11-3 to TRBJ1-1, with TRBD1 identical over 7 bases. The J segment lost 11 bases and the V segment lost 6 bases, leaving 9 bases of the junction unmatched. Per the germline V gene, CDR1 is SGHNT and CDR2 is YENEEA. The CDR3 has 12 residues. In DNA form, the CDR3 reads TGTGCCAGCAGAGTGGTAGGGGGCGGGGCTTTCTTT. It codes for CASRVVGGGAFF.

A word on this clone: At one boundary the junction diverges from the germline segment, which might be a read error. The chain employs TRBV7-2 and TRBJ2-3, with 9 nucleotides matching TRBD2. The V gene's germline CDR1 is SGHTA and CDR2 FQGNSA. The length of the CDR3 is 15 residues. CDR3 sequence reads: CASSIDQNSGRAKVF. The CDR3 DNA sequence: TGTGCCAGCAGCATCGATCAAAATAGCGGGAGAGCGAAGGTTTTT. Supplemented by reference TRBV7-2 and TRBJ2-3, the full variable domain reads GAGVSQSPSNKVTEKGKDVELRCDPISGHTALYWYRQSLGQGLEFLIYFQGNSAPDKSGLPSDRFSAERTGGSVSTLTIQRTQQEDSAVYLCASSIDQNSGRAKVFGPGTRLTVL.

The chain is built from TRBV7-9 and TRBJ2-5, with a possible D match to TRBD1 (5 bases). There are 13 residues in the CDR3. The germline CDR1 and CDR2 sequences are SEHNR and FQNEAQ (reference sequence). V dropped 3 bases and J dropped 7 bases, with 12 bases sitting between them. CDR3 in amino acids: CASSFGQWGTQYF. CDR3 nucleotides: TGTGCCAGCAGCTTCGGACAATGGGGGACCCAGTACTTC.

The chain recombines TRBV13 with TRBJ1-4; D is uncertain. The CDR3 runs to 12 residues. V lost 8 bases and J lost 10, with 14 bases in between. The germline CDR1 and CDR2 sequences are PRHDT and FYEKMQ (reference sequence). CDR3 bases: TGTGCCAGCTCGAGGCGGGTGGGAAAACTGTTTTTT. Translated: CASSRRVGKLFF.

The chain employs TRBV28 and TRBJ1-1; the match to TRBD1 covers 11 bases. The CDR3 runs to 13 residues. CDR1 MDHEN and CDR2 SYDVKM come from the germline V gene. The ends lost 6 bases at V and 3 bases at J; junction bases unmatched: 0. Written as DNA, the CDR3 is TGTGCCAGCAGGGGACAGGGGGACACTGAAGCTTTCTTT. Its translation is CASRGQGDTEAFF. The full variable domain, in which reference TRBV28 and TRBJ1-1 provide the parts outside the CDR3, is DVKVTQSSRYLVKRTGEKVFLECVQDMDHENMFWYRQDPGLGLRLIYFSYDVKMKEKGDIPEGYSVSREKKERFSLILESASTNQTSMYLCASRGQGDTEAFFGQGTRLTVV.